Given below is one T cell receptor beta chain in context. What it binds is not known. This sample is drawn from a study of shared clonotypes between healthy human individuals. Study results and limitations: In a handful of donors, about 5% of naive CD4 clonotypes appeared in common.

V shed 11 bases and J 5 bases; nucleotides not matched to a gene: 11. Germline assignment: CDR1 MNHNS and CDR2 SASEGT. The CDR3 runs to 13 residues. Generated by immunoSEQ multiplex PCR, the TCRdb table keeps only in-frame clones and is missing some. Here the sample spans about 2.4 million clones, roughly 93% being singletons. This clonotype originated in a man between 18 and 29 years old in good health. Some clones in this sample may be carry-over from other donors' samples. Sequences were obtained from naive CD4+ T cells from PBMCs. The subset here: CD45RA+ positively selected. The chain combines TRBV6-1 with TRBJ1-2, with 7 bases matching TRBD1. CDR3 sequence reads: CALRGPRGYGYTF. The DNA of the CDR3 is TGTGCCCTGAGGGGGCCCCGCGGGTATGGCTACACCTTC.